This T cell receptor (beta chain) was captured by sequencing in a study of blood T cell repertoires in COVID-19. The overall study: Donors in the United States, Italy and Spain gave samples during acute or convalescent COVID-19. Nucleic acid was either cDNA or gDNA, and it came from T cells, B-cell-depleted T cells, or PBMCs.

There are a few counts of this clone. Original processing methods: How many nucleated cells were present was estimated from reference gene primer amplification. Generated by immunoSEQ multiplex PCR, the TCRdb table keeps only in-frame clones and is missing some. That table is the source of V, J and clone size, and D and trimming were worked out from the DNA. The sample holds 180,000 or so clones, 85% seen once. The V end lost 4 bases, the J end lost 1 base, and 11 bases lay between the germline ends. Per the germline V gene, CDR1 is SGHDN and CDR2 is FVKESK. The CDR3 runs 14 residues. This chain connects TRBV14 to TRBJ2-7; unclear D gene. The clonotype was recovered from a woman aged 55-69 years with acute or convalescent COVID-19. Sequencing was performed on peripheral blood. CDR3 sequence (DNA): TGTGCCAGCAGCCCCCCGGCGGCATCCTACGAGCAGTACTTC. This sequence encodes CASSPPAASYEQYF.